Listed below are T cell receptor beta chains from one sample, sequenced in a study of T cells in Graves' hyperthyroidism and ophthalmopathy. MiXCR was run by TCRdb on the multiplex PCR reads, yielding one entry per CDR3 protein. The sample holds 500,000 to 800,000 distinct CDR3 sequences; roughly 15% are singletons and the top ten take 9.5% to 15%. The sample taken for sequencing was blood. These receptors all come from a woman aged 45-59 years with Graves' ophthalmopathy. Both conserved end residues are part of each CDR3. D genes are given only for firm matches. Part of the rows lack a size; the others show once, few, many or a class for expanded clones.

j_gene	d_gene	abundance	v_gene	CDR3nt	CDR3aa
TRBJ2-1	.	many	TRBV20-1	TGCAGTGCCCCGGGGGCGGGCTCTGCGTACAATGAGCAGTTCTTC	CSAPGAGSAYNEQFF
TRBJ2-1	TRBD2	many	TRBV7-6	TGTGCCAGCAGCCAACTAGCGGGACTCAATGAGCAGTTCTTC	CASSQLAGLNEQFF
TRBJ2-7	.	many	TRBV12-3/TRBV12-4	TGTGCCAGCAGTTTAGGAGGGGCCAACTACGAGCAGTACTTC	CASSLGGANYEQYF
TRBJ2-5	TRBD2	many	TRBV2	TGTGCCAGCAGTGAATTATCTTTGGTGGGGACTAGCGGGAATCAAGAGACCCAGTACTTC	CASSELSLVGTSGNQETQYF
TRBJ2-1	TRBD2	many	TRBV3-1	TGTGCCAGCAGCCAAGATTCAACTAGCGGTTACAATGAGCAGTTCTTC	CASSQDSTSGYNEQFF
TRBJ1-1	.	.	TRBV25-1	TGTGCCAGCAGTGAACCAACGACAGGATTCAACACTGAAGCTTTCTTT	CASSEPTTGFNTEAFF
TRBJ2-3	TRBD2	many	TRBV27	TGTGCCAGCAGTTCCGGGACTAGCACACATACGCAGTATTTT	CASSSGTSTHTQYF
TRBJ2-3	.	.	TRBV3-1	TGTGCCAGCAGCCAAGCCCGAGAGCTTCTGCCAGATACGCAGTATTTT	CASSQARELLPDTQYF
TRBJ2-1	TRBD2	many	TRBV6-4	TGTGCCAGCAGTGACTCGTTAGCGGGGTACAATGAGCAGTTCTTC	CASSDSLAGYNEQFF
TRBJ2-1	TRBD2	.	TRBV20-1	TGCAGTGAGGGACTAGCGGCCTACAATGAGCAGTTCTTC	CSEGLAAYNEQFF
TRBJ2-7	.	many	TRBV29-1	TGCAGCGTTGAAGAACGGGGCAGGGGAAACTCCTACGAGCAGTACTTC	CSVEERGRGNSYEQYF
TRBJ2-7	TRBD1	.	TRBV7-6	TGTGCCAGCAGCTTAGAACAGGGGGTTCTCTACGAGCAGTACTTC	CASSLEQGVLYEQYF
TRBJ2-4	.	many	TRBV30	TGTGCCTGGAGTGACGCCAAAAACATTCAGTACTTC	CAWSDAKNIQYF
TRBJ2-1	TRBD2	.	TRBV12-3/TRBV12-4	TGTGCCAGCAGTTCCGGACTAGCGGGAGGGCCAGGGTTCTTC	CASSSGLAGGPGFF
TRBJ2-7	TRBD1	many	TRBV18	TGTGCCAGCTCACCGGTTCAGGGGGCATTCTACGAGCAGTACTTC	CASSPVQGAFYEQYF
TRBJ1-4	TRBD1	.	TRBV4-1	TGCGCCAGCAGCCAAGATCGGAACAGGGGCGCGAGAGAAAAACTGTTTTTT	CASSQDRNRGAREKLFF
TRBJ1-1	.	.	TRBV4-2	TGTGCCAGCAGCCAAGTGGGCGGAGGGGGGAACACTGAAGCTTTCTTT	CASSQVGGGGNTEAFF
TRBJ1-1	TRBD1	many	TRBV28	TGTGCCAGCACTCTTCGGGCCACAGGGGACCCTGAAGCTTTCTTT	CASTLRATGDPEAFF
TRBJ1-1	.	many	TRBV5-1	TGCGCCAGCAGCGATCCCCCAAACACTGAAGCTTTCTTT	CASSDPPNTEAFF
TRBJ2-1	TRBD1	many	TRBV7-9	TGTGCCAGCAGCTTAGGAAACGACAGGGGGAATGAGCAGTTCTTC	CASSLGNDRGNEQFF
TRBJ2-5	TRBD1	.	TRBV7-6	TGTGCCAGCAGCGTCGGGACAGGGGGAGAGACCCAGTACTTC	CASSVGTGGETQYF
TRBJ2-1	TRBD2	.	TRBV15	TGTGCCACCAGCGGGTTCGAAATCGGCGGGAGGGCCAATGAGCAGTTCTTC	CATSGFEIGGRANEQFF
TRBJ2-7	TRBD1	many	TRBV6-6	TGTGCCAGCAGTTACTCGGGACAGGTGCTCTCCTACGAGCAGTACTTC	CASSYSGQVLSYEQYF
TRBJ1-4	.	many	TRBV20-1	TGCAGTGCTAGAAGCCGGACGGCCGAAAAACTGTTTTTT	CSARSRTAEKLFF
TRBJ2-1	.	few	TRBV5-5	TGTGCCAGCAGCTCTGAGACTAGTATCAGTCGTGGGCAGTTCTTC	CASSSETSISRGQFF
TRBJ2-5	.	many	TRBV7-9	TGTGCCAGCCACGCGGGGGCCCCCCAAGAGACCCAGTACTTC	CASHAGAPQETQYF
TRBJ2-1	TRBD1	many	TRBV7-2	TGTGCCAGCAGCCCCGGGACAGGGGGCGAAGGGCAGTTCTTC	CASSPGTGGEGQFF
TRBJ2-2	TRBD2	.	TRBV28	TGTGCCAGCAGCCGCTCTGGCGGGAGGCTTCACACCGGGGAGCTGTTTTTT	CASSRSGGRLHTGELFF
TRBJ2-7	TRBD1	few	TRBV19	TGTGCCAGTAGCAGAACGGGACAGGTCTACGAGCAGTACTTC	CASSRTGQVYEQYF
TRBJ2-7	TRBD2	many	TRBV6-1	TGTGCCAGCAGAGTAGCGGGAGTGCACGAGCAGTACTTC	CASRVAGVHEQYF
TRBJ2-1	.	.	TRBV3-1	TGTGCCAGCAGCACCCTTCCCGCTAACAATGAGCAGTTCTTC	CASSTLPANNEQFF
TRBJ2-7	TRBD2	many	TRBV28	TGTGCCAGCAGTTTATCCGACGGGAGGGGCCTTTACGAGCAGTACTTC	CASSLSDGRGLYEQYF
TRBJ2-1	.	many	TRBV12-3/TRBV12-4	TGTGCCAGCAGTTTAGGAGTGGGGGGATACAATGAGCAGTTCTTC	CASSLGVGGYNEQFF
TRBJ2-7	.	.	TRBV15	TGTGCTACAGGTAGCGGAGACGCCTACGAGCAGTACTTC	CATGSGDAYEQYF
TRBJ2-7	.	many	TRBV15	TGTGCCACCAGCAGAGGCTCAGGGTACGAGCAGTACTTC	CATSRGSGYEQYF
TRBJ1-6	.	many	TRBV6-2/TRBV6-3	TGTGCCAGCAGACCGGACAATAATTCACCCCTCCACTTT	CASRPDNNSPLHF
TRBJ1-2	.	many	TRBV12-3/TRBV12-4	TGTGCCAGCAGCCCGGCCTCGACAGGATGGGGCTACACCTTC	CASSPASTGWGYTF
TRBJ2-3	TRBD2	.	TRBV27	TGTGCCAGCGCCGGGACTAGCGGGACAGATACGCAGTATTTT	CASAGTSGTDTQYF
TRBJ1-3	.	many	TRBV11-2	TGTGCCAGCAGCTTAGCTGGAGGAACTTCTGGAAACACCATATATTTT	CASSLAGGTSGNTIYF
TRBJ1-1	.	.	TRBV7-9	TGTGCCAGCAGCTTATATACCGAGGGTTCAGCTTTCTTT	CASSLYTEGSAFF
TRBJ1-5	.	.	TRBV28	TGTGCCAGCAGTTATTTCTCAGTGAATCAGCCCCAGCATTTT	CASSYFSVNQPQHF
TRBJ1-5	.	few	TRBV28	TGTGCCAGCAGTAGAGAAAATCAGCCCCAGCATTTT	CASSRENQPQHF
TRBJ2-2	TRBD1	many	TRBV12-3/TRBV12-4	TGTGCCAGCAGGAGACAGGGAACGAACACCGGGGAGCTGTTTTTT	CASRRQGTNTGELFF
TRBJ2-3	.	few	TRBV27	TGTGCCAGCAGTTTAAGTGGTCGGCGAGATACGCAGTATTTT	CASSLSGRRDTQYF
TRBJ1-2	.	.	TRBV4-1	TGCGCCAGCAGCCAAGACCCGGGATTATATGGCTACACCTTC	CASSQDPGLYGYTF
TRBJ2-1	.	many	TRBV28	TGTGCCAGCAGTCGTGCAGGGTCGCAGCGGGAGCAGTTCTTC	CASSRAGSQREQFF
TRBJ1-6	.	many	TRBV7-2	TGTGCCAGCAGCTTATTCTCAGCTAATTCACCCCTCCACTTT	CASSLFSANSPLHF
TRBJ2-1	.	many	TRBV6-5	TGTGCCAGCAGTTTCACGAGCGGGAATGAGCAGTTCTTC	CASSFTSGNEQFF
TRBJ1-1	.	few	TRBV15	TGTGCCACCAGCAGAGGTAGGGCCTACACTGAAGCTTTCTTT	CATSRGRAYTEAFF
TRBJ2-1	.	many	TRBV24-1	TGTGCCACCGGTACCGAGGTGCATGAGCAGTTCTTC	CATGTEVHEQFF
TRBJ1-5	.	.	TRBV20-1	TGCAGTGCTAGGGAGGCAGGCACGCTTAGCAATCAGCCCCAGCATTTT	CSAREAGTLSNQPQHF
TRBJ2-1	.	many	TRBV7-2	TGTGCCAGCAGCCATAGAGGGGGGATCAGCTCCTACAATGAGCAGTTCTTC	CASSHRGGISSYNEQFF